Sequencing of this TCR beta chain was carried out in a study of T cell responses to AZD1222 COVID-19 vaccine. Generated by immunoSEQ multiplex PCR, the TCRdb table keeps only in-frame clones and is missing some. In the table there are about 130,000 clones, 88% of which are singletons. This CDR3 is built from 17 residues. The germline V gene has CDR1 SSHAT and CDR2 FNYEAQ (reference sequence). As for this clone: The antigen is undetermined. At one end, the junction sequence differs from germline, possibly due to a read error.

Study-wide results and limits: In a largely white British group with more females than males, clonal diversity was possibly underestimated. Just a handful of AZD1222 recipients tested seropositive at baseline. Repertoire collection took place solely once the T cell response had peaked.

Specimen: peripheral blood, collected on day 0 of MenACWY control vaccination. The gene calls are TRBV7-7 and TRBJ1-1; 8 bases fit TRBD1. The sequence derives from an adult in good health. CDR3 loop: CASSSAGTGRRNTEAFF. The CDR3 DNA sequence: TGTGCTAGCAGCTCAGCCGGGACAGGCCGCCGGAACACTGAAGCTTTCTTT. Full variable domain (missing parts from reference TRBV7-7 and TRBJ1-1): GAGVSQSPRYKVTKRGQDVTLRCDPISSHATLYWYQQALGQGPEFLTYFNYEAQPDKSGLPSDRFSAERPEGSISTLTIQRTEQRDSAMYRCASSSAGTGRRNTEAFFGQGTRLTVV.